A single sample is the source of the 8 T cell receptor beta chains below, sequenced in a study of CD8+CD57+ T cells in acquired aplastic anemia. The template used for profiling TCR beta VDJ and CDR3 was genomic DNA. TCRdb used MiXCR to reprocess the reads, holding one entry per CDR3 protein. The top ten clones hold 7.8% of a sample with under 250,000 distinct CDR3 sequences, around 43% of them seen once. Sequencing was done on patients that had shown CD8+CD57+ cell expansion by flow cytometry. Sequenced: sorted CD4+, CD8+, or CD8+CD57+ T cells (not recorded which) from PBMCs. These receptors originate from a human donor with aplastic anemia.

This clonotype occurred many times. The genes are TRBV7-2 and TRBJ2-3; D unresolved. CDR3 length: 15 amino acids. Trimming removed 1 base from V and 2 bases from J, with 10 bases in between. CDR1 is SGHTA, CDR2 FQGNSA, per germline. The CDR3, as DNA: TGTGCCAGCAGCTTAGGGGTGGGATACACAGATACGCAGTATTTT. Amino acid sequence: CASSLGVGYTDTQYF.

The chain recombines TRBV10-1 with TRBJ2-1; D call uncertain. This CDR3 region has 16 residues. Germline values: CDR1 WNHNN, CDR2 SYGVQD (reference sequence). Trimming took off 0 bases at V and 4 bases at J, with 13 bases between the two ends. The CDR3 is CASSESTSGYYNEQFF. The CDR3 region has the DNA TGCGCCAGCAGTGAGTCGACATCGGGCTATTACAATGAGCAGTTCTTC.

This clonotype was seen at least ten times. The chain couples TRBV7-2 to TRBJ2-2; 7 bases align to TRBD2. CDR3 length equals 12 residues. Germline V gene sequence: CDR1 SGHTA, CDR2 FQGNSA. V lost 7 bases to trimming and J lost 6 bases; unmatched junction nucleotides: 2. The CDR3 loop is CASTRGAGELFF. Written as DNA, the CDR3 is TGTGCCAGCACCCGGGGGGCCGGGGAGCTGTTTTTT.

Ten or more counts support this clonotype. V gene TRBV9 combines with J gene TRBJ1-2; D might be TRBD1 (5 bases). Trimming took off 2 bases at V and 0 bases at J, with 11 bases between the two ends. Germline CDR1 SGDLS, CDR2 YYNGEE. The CDR3 has 15 residues. CDR3 in amino acids: CASSVWDGPNYGYTF. For the CDR3, the DNA is TGTGCCAGCAGCGTCTGGGACGGTCCTAACTATGGCTACACCTTC.

This chain links TRBV2 with TRBJ1-2; 8 positions agree with TRBD1. J was trimmed by 2 bases and V by 4 bases; bases with no gene match: 6. The CDR3 covers 15 residues. Germline V lookup: CDR1 SNHLY, CDR2 FYNNEI. The CDR3 nucleotides read TGTGCCAGCAGTGCCGACAGGGGCCGCAACTATGGCTACACCTTC. Translating gives CASSADRGRNYGYTF.

This chain links TRBV4-3 with TRBJ1-2; TRBD1 matches 9 bases. The CDR3 covers 15 residues. Germline V gene sequence: CDR1 LGHNA, CDR2 YSLEER. With 3 bases clipped from V and 3 bases from J, the junction kept 5 bases outside the gene matches. The CDR3 here is CASSHKTGGDYGYTF. The CDR3 DNA reads TGCGCCAGCAGCCACAAGACAGGGGGAGACTATGGCTACACCTTC.

The chain couples TRBV15 to TRBJ1-1; 8 bases fit TRBD1. The trim removed 3 bases at V and 1 base at J, leaving 4 bases unmatched. The CDR3 is 15 amino acids. Germline V gene lookup returns CDR1 LNHNV and CDR2 YYDKDF (reference sequence). CDR3 DNA sequence: TGTGCCACCAGCAGCCCAGGACAGGGGAACACTGAAGCTTTCTTT. Translating it yields CATSSPGQGNTEAFF. Using reference TRBV15 and TRBJ1-1 for the parts outside the CDR3, the full variable domain is DAMVIQNPRYQVTQFGKPVTLSCSQTLNHNVMYWYQQKSSQAPKLLFHYYDKDFNNEADTPDNFQSRRPNTSFCFLDIRSPGLGDTAMYLCATSSPGQGNTEAFFGQGTRLTVV.

J is TRBJ1-1 and V is TRBV6-1, with no clear D. The CDR3 runs 14 residues. Germline V gives CDR1 MNHNS, CDR2 SASEGT. The V end was cut by 5 bases, the J end by 2 bases, with 12 bases between. The CDR3 here is CASSHPTPNTEAFF. CDR3 coding DNA: TGTGCCAGCAGTCACCCGACACCAAACACTGAAGCTTTCTTT.